Following are 19 T cell receptor beta chains from one sample sequenced in a study of control samples from healthy donors and cancer patients. Libraries were prepared by immunoSEQ multiplex PCR; TCRdb keeps only in-frame clonotypes and omits some of them. This sample yields about 150,000 clones, of which 90% to 95% are seen a single time; 5.7% belongs to the top ten. Sample: blood. Source of these receptors: a man between 35 and 55 years old in good health.

The chain links TRBV18 to TRBJ2-7, with D possibly being TRBD1 or TRBD2 (6 bases each). CDR1 is KGHSH, CDR2 LQKENI, per germline. This CDR3 has 14 amino acids. The V end was cut by 0 bases, the J end by 5 bases, with 11 bases between. The CDR3 nucleotides are TGTGCCAGCTCACCACCGGGGGGCCGCAACGAGCAGTACTTC. As protein: CASSPPGGRNEQYF. Drawing the rest from reference TRBV18 and TRBJ2-7, the complete variable domain is NAGVMQNPRHLVRRRGQEARLRCSPMKGHSHVYWYRQLPEEGLKFMVYLQKENIIDESGMPKERFSAEFPKEGPSILRIQQVVRGDSAAYFCASSPPGGRNEQYFGPGTRLTVT.

This chain links TRBV18 with TRBJ2-5; the D is unclear. Germline V gene lookup returns CDR1 KGHSH and CDR2 LQKENI. Between the trimmed V and J ends, which lost 6 bases and 4 bases, there was a span of 3 bases. The CDR3 totals 10 residues. The CDR3 nucleotides read TGTGCCAGCTCGGGAGAGACCCAGTACTTC. Its protein product is CASSGETQYF.

V is TRBV25-1 and J is TRBJ1-1; D is uncertain. CDR1 MGHDK and CDR2 SYGVNS come from the germline V gene. CDR3 length equals 16 residues. Deletions cut 2 bases from V and 1 base from J, with 14 bases between. CDR3 in DNA: TGTGCCAGCAGTGAAATATCCGGTCAGTCGAACACTGAAGCTTTCTTT. Translation: CASSEISGQSNTEAFF.

This chain uses TRBV6-1 with TRBJ2-7; D is uncertain. Germline V gene data show CDR1 as MNHNS and CDR2 as SASEGT. CDR3 length: 16 residues. V was pared by 0 bases and J by 4 bases, with 16 bases between. The CDR3 bases are TGTGCCAGCAGTGAAGCGCTCGTACCATCATTTTACGAGCAGTACTTC. It encodes CASSEALVPSFYEQYF.

The chain joins TRBV10-1 to TRBJ1-2; possible D gene TRBD1, 6 bases. Trimming cost V 2 bases and J 7 bases, with 17 bases left between them. Germline CDR1 WNHNN, CDR2 SYGVQD (reference sequence). The CDR3 extends over 15 amino acids. The CDR3 protein is CASSEKWGAPSGYTF. CDR3 bases: TGCGCCAGCAGTGAGAAATGGGGGGCGCCTAGTGGCTACACCTTC.

The CDR3 protein is CASSAGTVTYEQYF. The CDR3 bases are TGTGCCAGCAGTGCGGGGACGGTCACCTACGAGCAGTACTTC. The V gene is TRBV28, the J gene TRBJ2-7, with D maybe TRBD2 (6 bases). Looked up from germline, CDR1 is MDHEN and CDR2 is SYDVKM. This CDR3 has 14 amino acids. V was shortened by 5 bases and J by 2 bases, with 13 bases between the two germline ends.

The J gene is TRBJ1-1, the V gene TRBV12-2. TRBV12-2 counts as a pseudogene. The CDR3 sequence is 14 residues long. CDR3 protein: CASRLVVLNTEAFF. DNA of the CDR3: TGTGCAAGTCGCTTAGTGGTATTGAACACTGAAGCTTTCTTT.

The CDR3: CASGAGVVGNEQFF. The CDR3 DNA reads TGTGCCTCGGGGGCAGGGGTAGTGGGCAATGAGCAGTTCTTC. The genes are TRBV9 and TRBJ2-1, with D perhaps being TRBD1 or TRBD2 (6 bases each). Deletions cut 10 bases from V and 6 bases from J, with 20 bases between. The CDR3 has 14 residues. The germline V gene has CDR1 SGDLS and CDR2 YYNGEE.

A single count supports this clone. The chain couples TRBV19 to TRBJ1-2; no clear D. The V gene lost 3 bases and the J gene lost 5 bases, with 13 bases spanning the gap. CDR1 and CDR2 (germline): LNHDA, SQIVND (reference sequence). This CDR3 contains 14 residues. CDR3 nucleotides: TGTGCCAGTAGTATTCCAGGCTCAAGGTATGGCTACACCTTC. Protein sequence: CASSIPGSRYGYTF. Variable domain in full (rest from reference TRBV19 and TRBJ1-2): DGGITQSPKYLFRKEGQNVTLSCEQNLNHDAMYWYRQDPGQGLRLIYYSQIVNDFQKGDIAEGYSVSREKKESFPLTVTSAQKNPTAFYLCASSIPGSRYGYTFGSGTRLTVV.

The CDR3 DNA reads TGTGCCAGCAGTGACAGGGTCAAGACAGATACGCAGTATTTT. Translated: CASSDRVKTDTQYF. The chain has TRBV5-5 and TRBJ2-3; TRBD1 matches at 7 bases. After removal of 5 bases from V and 3 bases from J, the junction contained 6 bases not matched to a gene. This CDR3 spans 14 amino acids. Germline loops: CDR1 SGHKS, CDR2 YYEKEE (reference sequence).

This chain links TRBV10-2 with TRBJ1-5, with 8 bases fitting TRBD1. Germline V gives CDR1 WSHSY, CDR2 SAAADI. V was pared by 4 bases and J by 7 bases, with 6 bases of the junction left unmatched. The CDR3 loop spans 14 amino acids. CDR3 region: CASSGTGTAQPQHF. In DNA form, the CDR3 reads TGCGCCAGCAGTGGGACAGGGACCGCGCAGCCCCAGCATTTT.

This chain uses TRBV10-3 with TRBJ1-1, with D unclear. V was pared by 4 bases and J by 8 bases, with 8 bases between. The CDR3 runs to 11 residues. CDR1 and CDR2 from the germline V gene are ENHRY and SYGVKD. In DNA, the CDR3 is TGTGCCATCAGTGCAGGCAGGGAAGCTTTCTTT. Residues: CAISAGREAFF.

The chain links TRBV10-2 to TRBJ1-2; D is undetermined. The V gene's germline CDR1 is WSHSY and CDR2 SAAADI. Trimming pared 2 bases from V and 4 bases from J, leaving 11 bases between. The CDR3 has 14 residues. Written as DNA, the CDR3 is TGCGCCAGCAGTGAGGGGGTCAGGAGCTATGGCTACACCTTC. This sequence encodes CASSEGVRSYGYTF.

The table lists this clone with a few counts. V usage is TRBV7-2 and J usage is TRBJ1-5; 9 bases agree with TRBD1. Germline lookup yields CDR1 SGHTA and CDR2 FQGNSA. Trimming at V came to 0 bases and at J to 11 bases, leaving 8 bases not matched to a gene. There are 15 residues in the CDR3. Written as DNA, the CDR3 is TGTGCCAGCAGCTTAGCGTCGGACAGGGGTAGGTCCCAGCATTTT. Amino acid sequence: CASSLASDRGRSQHF.

As regards this clone: The junction does not match germline at one end; this may be a read error. This chain joins TRBV3-1 (or the pseudogene TRBV3-2) and TRBJ2-1; 8 bases agree with TRBD1. The CDR3 sequence is 15 residues long. CDR1 and CDR2 from the germline V gene are LGHDT and YNNKEL (reference sequence). Here the CDR3 reads CASSQGDRGSNEQFF. For the CDR3, the DNA is TGTGCCAGCAGTCAAGGTGACAGGGGCAGCAATGAGCAGTTCTTC.

This clone was picked up one time. The chain joins TRBV5-1 to TRBJ2-3; 14 bases align to TRBD2. The junction had 1 base not matched to a gene; V was cut back by 3 bases and J by 1 base. Germline CDR1 is SGHRS and CDR2 is YFSETQ. This CDR3 comprises 16 residues. CDR3 residues: CASSSGLAGGTDTQYF. The DNA for the CDR3 is TGCGCCAGCAGCTCGGGACTAGCGGGAGGCACAGATACGCAGTATTTT. Looking up the rest from reference TRBV5-1 and TRBJ2-3 gives the full variable domain: KAGVTQTPRYLIKTRGQQVTLSCSPISGHRSVSWYQQTPGQGLQFLFEYFSETQRNKGNFPGRFSGRQFSNSRSEMNVSTLELGDSALYLCASSSGLAGGTDTQYFGPGTRLTVL.

This chain uses TRBV27 with TRBJ2-1; D assignment may be TRBD1 or TRBD2 (5 bases each). The CDR3 runs 19 residues. The V gene's germline CDR1 is MNHEY and CDR2 SMNVEV (reference sequence). Trimming cost V 3 bases and J 9 bases, with 30 bases left between them. The DNA for the CDR3 is TGTGCCAGCAGTTTCGTCCCCCCCCGGGGCAGACCCCAGTCGGTTGAGCAGTTCTTC. Translation gives CASSFVPPRGRPQSVEQFF.

This chain joins TRBV6-5 and TRBJ1-1; D possibly corresponds to TRBD1 (5 bases). CDR1 and CDR2 (germline): MNHEY, SVGAGI. V lost 6 bases to trimming and J lost 1 base, with 12 bases between them. The CDR3 totals 14 residues. The CDR3 reads CASRPWGENTEAFF. CDR3 DNA: TGTGCCAGCAGACCCTGGGGGGAGAACACTGAAGCTTTCTTT.

The V and J genes are TRBV10-2 and TRBJ1-4; no firm D call. The CDR3 spans 14 residues. Germline assignment: CDR1 WSHSY and CDR2 SAAADI. The ends were cut back, 1 base at V and 8 bases at J, with 11 bases in the middle. DNA of the CDR3: TGCGCCAGCAGTGAGTTACAACCGGGAGAAAAACTGTTTTTT. Amino acids: CASSELQPGEKLFF.